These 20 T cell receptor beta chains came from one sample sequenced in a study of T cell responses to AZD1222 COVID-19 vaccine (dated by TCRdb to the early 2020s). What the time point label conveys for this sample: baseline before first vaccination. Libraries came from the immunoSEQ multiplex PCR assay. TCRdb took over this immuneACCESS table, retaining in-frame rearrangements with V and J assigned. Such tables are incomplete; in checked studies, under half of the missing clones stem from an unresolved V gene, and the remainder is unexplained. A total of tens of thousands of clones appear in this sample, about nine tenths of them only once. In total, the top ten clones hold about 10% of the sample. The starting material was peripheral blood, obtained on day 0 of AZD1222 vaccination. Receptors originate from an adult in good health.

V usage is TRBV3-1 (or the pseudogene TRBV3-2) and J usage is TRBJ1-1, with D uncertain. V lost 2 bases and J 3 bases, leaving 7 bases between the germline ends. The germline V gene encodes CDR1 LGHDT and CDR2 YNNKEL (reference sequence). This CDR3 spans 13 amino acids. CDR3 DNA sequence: TGTGCCAGCAGCCAACGGGCAGACACTGAAGCTTTCTTT. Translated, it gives CASSQRADTEAFF.

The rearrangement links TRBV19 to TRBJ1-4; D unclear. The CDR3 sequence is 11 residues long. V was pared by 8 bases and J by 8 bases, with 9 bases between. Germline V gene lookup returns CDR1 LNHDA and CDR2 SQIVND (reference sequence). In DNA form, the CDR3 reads TGTGCCAGTTTTGCGGGAGAAAAACTGTTTTTT. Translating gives CASFAGEKLFF.

The CDR3 here is CASRVDISGNTIYF. The CDR3 region has the DNA TGTGCCAGCAGGGTGGACATCTCTGGAAACACCATATATTTT. The chain couples TRBV2 to TRBJ1-3; TRBD1 is a possible D gene (5 bases). Germline V CDR1 and CDR2: SNHLY, FYNNEI. The CDR3 has 14 amino acids. V was clipped by 6 bases and J by 0 bases, with 9 bases between them.

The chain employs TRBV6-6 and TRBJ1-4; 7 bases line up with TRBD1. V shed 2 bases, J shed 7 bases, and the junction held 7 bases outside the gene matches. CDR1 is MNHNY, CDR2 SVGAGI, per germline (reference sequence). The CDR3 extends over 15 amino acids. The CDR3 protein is CASSYEGTVGEKLFF. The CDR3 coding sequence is TGTGCCAGCAGTTACGAGGGGACAGTGGGTGAAAAACTGTTTTTT.

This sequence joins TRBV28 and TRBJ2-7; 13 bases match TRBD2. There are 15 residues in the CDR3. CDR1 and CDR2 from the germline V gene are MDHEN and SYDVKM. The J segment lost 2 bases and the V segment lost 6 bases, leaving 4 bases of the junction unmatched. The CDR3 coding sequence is TGTGCCAGCAGCCCAACTAGCGGGAGGGCCTACGAGCAGTACTTC. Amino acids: CASSPTSGRAYEQYF.

CDR3 nucleotide sequence: TGTGCCAGCAGCCTCACGACAGAGGGAGATTCACCCCTCCACTTT. Its protein product is CASSLTTEGDSPLHF. The gene calls are TRBV4-2 and TRBJ1-6; D is possibly TRBD1 (5 bases). With 4 bases removed from V and 8 bases from J, the gap between germline ends came to 15 bases. Germline CDR1 is LGHNA and CDR2 is YNFKEQ. The CDR3 totals 15 residues.

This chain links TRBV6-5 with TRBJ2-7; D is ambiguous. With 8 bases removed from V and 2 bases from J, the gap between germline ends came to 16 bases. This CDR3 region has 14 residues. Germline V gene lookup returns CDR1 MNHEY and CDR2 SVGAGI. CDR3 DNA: TGTGCCAGCTCGAGGAGTGTCGTGCCCTACGAGCAGTACTTC. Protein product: CASSRSVVPYEQYF.

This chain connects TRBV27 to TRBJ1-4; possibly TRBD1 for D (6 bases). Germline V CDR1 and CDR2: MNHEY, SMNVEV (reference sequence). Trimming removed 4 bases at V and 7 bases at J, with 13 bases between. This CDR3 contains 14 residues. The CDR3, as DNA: TGTGCCAGCAGTTACCGGACAGTCGGTGAAAAACTGTTTTTT. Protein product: CASSYRTVGEKLFF.

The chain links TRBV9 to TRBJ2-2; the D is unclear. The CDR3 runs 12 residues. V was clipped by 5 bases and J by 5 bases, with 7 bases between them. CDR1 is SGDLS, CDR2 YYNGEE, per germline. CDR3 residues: CASSIRTGELFF. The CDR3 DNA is TGTGCCAGCAGTATTCGAACCGGGGAGCTGTTTTTT.

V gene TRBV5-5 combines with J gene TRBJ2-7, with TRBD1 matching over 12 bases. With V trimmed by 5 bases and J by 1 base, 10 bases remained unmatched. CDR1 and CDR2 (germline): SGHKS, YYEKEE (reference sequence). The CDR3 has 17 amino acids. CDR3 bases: TGTGCCAGCAGTTTTCCGGGACAGGGGGCGCGGTCCTACGAGCAGTACTTC. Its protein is CASSFPGQGARSYEQYF.

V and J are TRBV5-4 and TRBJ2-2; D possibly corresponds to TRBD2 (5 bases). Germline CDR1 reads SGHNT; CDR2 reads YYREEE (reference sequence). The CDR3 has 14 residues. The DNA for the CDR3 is TGTGCTTCTGCCACGGAGGCAAACACCGGGGAGCTGTTTTTT. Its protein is CASATEANTGELFF.

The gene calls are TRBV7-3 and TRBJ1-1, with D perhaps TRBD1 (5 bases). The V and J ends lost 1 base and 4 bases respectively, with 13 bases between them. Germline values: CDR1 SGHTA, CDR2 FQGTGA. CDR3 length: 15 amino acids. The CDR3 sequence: CASSLMRGGVTEAFF. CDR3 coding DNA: TGTGCCAGCAGCTTAATGAGGGGAGGAGTCACTGAAGCTTTCTTT.

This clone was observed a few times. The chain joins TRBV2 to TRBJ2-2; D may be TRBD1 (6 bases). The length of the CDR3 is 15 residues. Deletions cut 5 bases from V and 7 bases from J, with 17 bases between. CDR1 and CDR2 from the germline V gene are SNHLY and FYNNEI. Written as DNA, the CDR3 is TGTGCCAGCAGTCCTAGGTTGGGGGCAAACGGGGAGCTGTTTTTT. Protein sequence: CASSPRLGANGELFF.

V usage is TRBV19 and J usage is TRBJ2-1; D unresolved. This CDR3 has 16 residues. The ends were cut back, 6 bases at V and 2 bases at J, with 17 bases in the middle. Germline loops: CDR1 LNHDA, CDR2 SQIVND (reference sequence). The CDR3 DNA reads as TGTGCCAGTAGCCCTAGTGGGTCCCTCACCTACAATGAGCAGTTCTTC. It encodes CASSPSGSLTYNEQFF.

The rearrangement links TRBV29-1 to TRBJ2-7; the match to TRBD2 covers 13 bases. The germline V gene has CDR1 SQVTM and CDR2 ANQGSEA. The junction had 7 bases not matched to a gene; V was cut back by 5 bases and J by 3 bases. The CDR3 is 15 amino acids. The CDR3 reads CSVLPGTSGIYEQYF. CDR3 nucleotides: TGCAGCGTTCTCCCCGGGACTAGCGGGATCTACGAGCAGTACTTC.

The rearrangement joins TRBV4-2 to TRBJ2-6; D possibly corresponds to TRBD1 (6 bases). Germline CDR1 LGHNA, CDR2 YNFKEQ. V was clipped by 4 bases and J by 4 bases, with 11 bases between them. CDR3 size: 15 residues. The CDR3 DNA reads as TGTGCCAGCAGCCCCCGACAGGAGGGGGCCAACGTCCTGACTTTC. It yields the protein CASSPRQEGANVLTF.

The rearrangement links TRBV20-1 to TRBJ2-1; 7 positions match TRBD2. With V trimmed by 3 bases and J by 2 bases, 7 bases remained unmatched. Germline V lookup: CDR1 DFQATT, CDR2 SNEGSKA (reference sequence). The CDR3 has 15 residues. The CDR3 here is CSASSRGGPYNEQFF. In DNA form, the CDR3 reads TGCAGTGCTAGTTCTAGGGGAGGGCCCTACAATGAGCAGTTCTTC.

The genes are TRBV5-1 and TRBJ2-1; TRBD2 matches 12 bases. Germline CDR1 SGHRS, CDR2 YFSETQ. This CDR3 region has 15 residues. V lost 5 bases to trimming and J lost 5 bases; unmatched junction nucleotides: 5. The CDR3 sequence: CASSRTSGKHNEQFF. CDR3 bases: TGCGCCAGCAGTCGGACTAGCGGGAAACACAATGAGCAGTTCTTC.

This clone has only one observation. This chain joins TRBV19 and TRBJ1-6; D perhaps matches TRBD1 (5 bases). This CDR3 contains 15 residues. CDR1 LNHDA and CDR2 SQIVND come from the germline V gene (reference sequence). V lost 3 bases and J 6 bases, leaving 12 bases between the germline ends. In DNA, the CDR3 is TGTGCCAGTAGTATCGGGGGAACCCTTAATTCACCCCTCCACTTT. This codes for CASSIGGTLNSPLHF.

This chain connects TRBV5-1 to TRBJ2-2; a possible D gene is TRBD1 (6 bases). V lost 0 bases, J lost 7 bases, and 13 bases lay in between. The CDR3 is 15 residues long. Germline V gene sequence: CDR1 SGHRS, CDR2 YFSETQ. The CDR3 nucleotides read TGCGCCAGCAGCTTGGACAGGGTTGAAGGCGGGGAGCTGTTTTTT. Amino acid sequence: CASSLDRVEGGELFF.